The T cell receptor beta chain described here comes from a study of blood T cell repertoires in COVID-19. Study as a whole: COVID-19 samples, acute and convalescent, were from the United States, Italy and Spain. PBMCs, B-cell-depleted T cells, or T cells were the source of the cDNA or gDNA that made up the material.

The Seattle site enrolled patients during active infection and followed them longitudinally. In the authors' workflow: Estimation of nucleated cell counts relied on the amplification of reference gene primers. The data were produced by immunoSEQ multiplex PCR, yet TCRdb's version contains in-frame clones alone and is incomplete. V, J and clone size are those of that table, while D and trimming were read from the DNA. The sample lists some 160,000 clones, around 90% seen once, with roughly 2.4% in the top ten. This TCR was recovered from a woman aged 80 or older with COVID-19, enrolled during active disease. Sequenced: peripheral blood.

The CDR3 nucleotides read TGTGCCAGCAGCCAAGAACAGGCTGGAAACACCATATATTTT. As protein: CASSQEQAGNTIYF. The chain couples TRBV3-1 (or the pseudogene TRBV3-2) to TRBJ1-3, with D possibly being TRBD1 (5 bases). Trimming stripped 0 bases from V and 2 bases from J, with 5 bases between. CDR1 is LGHDT, CDR2 YNNKEL, per germline (reference sequence). The CDR3 covers 14 residues.